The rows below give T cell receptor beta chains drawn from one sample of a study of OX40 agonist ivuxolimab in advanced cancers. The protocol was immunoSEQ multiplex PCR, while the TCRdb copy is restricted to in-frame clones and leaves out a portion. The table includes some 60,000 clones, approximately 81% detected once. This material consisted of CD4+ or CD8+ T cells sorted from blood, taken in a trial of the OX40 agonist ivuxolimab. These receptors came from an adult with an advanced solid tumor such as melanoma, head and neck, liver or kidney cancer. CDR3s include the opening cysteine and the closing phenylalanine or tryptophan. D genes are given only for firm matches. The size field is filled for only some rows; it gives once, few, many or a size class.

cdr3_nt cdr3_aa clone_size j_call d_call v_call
TGTGCCACCGATGCGGGGGCGAGCAATCAGCCCCAGCATTTT CATDAGASNQPQHF few TRBJ1-5 NA TRBV19
TGTGCCAGCAGCCCCCCTTGGGGTCCCAACGAGCAGTACTTC CASSPPWGPNEQYF once TRBJ2-7 NA TRBV5-6
TGTGCCAGCAGCTTATGGGGGGGAAGCAATCAGCCCCAGCATTTT CASSLWGGSNQPQHF few TRBJ1-5 NA TRBV7-2
TGTGCCAGCAGTTTATTTCAGGGGGATTCACCCCTCCACTTT CASSLFQGDSPLHF NA TRBJ1-6 TRBD1 TRBV28
TGTGCCAGCAGTTTACTCACGTTTGGCACAGATACGCAGTATTTT CASSLLTFGTDTQYF NA TRBJ2-3 NA TRBV28
TGTGCCAGCAGCAAAGGGACTCTCCCTAGGGGTTACAATGAGCAGTTCTTC CASSKGTLPRGYNEQFF NA TRBJ2-1 NA TRBV21-1
TGCGCCAGCAGCCCGACAGGGACGGGGACCCAGTACTTC CASSPTGTGTQYF NA TRBJ2-5 TRBD1 TRBV5-1
TGTGCCAGTAGTATTTTAACAGAGAACCAGCCCCAGCATTTT CASSILTENQPQHF NA TRBJ1-5 NA TRBV19
TGTGCCAGCAGTAACCTCGCATTCTCCTACGAGCAGTACTTC CASSNLAFSYEQYF few TRBJ2-7 NA TRBV6-5
TGTGCCAGCAGTTTTTCGGGGCCTGACTACGAGCAGTACTTC CASSFSGPDYEQYF once TRBJ2-7 NA TRBV27
TGTGCCATCAGTGAAAGAGTCTACGAGCAGTACTTC CAISERVYEQYF NA TRBJ2-7 NA TRBV10-3
TGCGCCAGCAGCTTGGCAGGGGGCGCGTCCTACGAGCAGTACTTC CASSLAGGASYEQYF NA TRBJ2-7 TRBD1 TRBV5-1
TGTGCCAGCAGCGTTGCTAGCGGGAGTGAGACCCAGTACTTC CASSVASGSETQYF few TRBJ2-5 TRBD2 TRBV7-9
TGTGCCAGCAGCCCGGTGGAGGGCCTAGCAGGGACCGGGGAGCTGTTTTTT CASSPVEGLAGTGELFF NA TRBJ2-2 NA TRBV5-4
TGTGCCAGCAGCTTAGATCTTGGAGGTATTGGAGCTTTCTTT CASSLDLGGIGAFF NA TRBJ1-1 NA TRBV11-2
TGCGCCAGCAGCCACGGACTAGCGGGGGCCTACAATGAGCAGTTCTTC CASSHGLAGAYNEQFF NA TRBJ2-1 TRBD2 TRBV4-1
TGTGCCAGCAGTTTCCCTGCCGGCACAGATACGCAGTATTTT CASSFPAGTDTQYF NA TRBJ2-3 NA TRBV28
TGTGCCAGCAGCCAAGAGACTAACTCCTACGAGCAGTACTTC CASSQETNSYEQYF NA TRBJ2-7 NA TRBV7-6
TGTGCCAGCAGTTGGGACAGGGTTTACGAGCAGTACTTC CASSWDRVYEQYF NA TRBJ2-7 TRBD1 TRBV28
TGCGCCAGCAGCCCACTGGGGGGGGGCCGCACGAGGTACGAGCAGTACTTC CASSPLGGGRTRYEQYF NA TRBJ2-7 NA TRBV4-1
TGTGCCAGCAGTCGCGGACTAGTGGGACAAGAGACCCAGTACTTC CASSRGLVGQETQYF NA TRBJ2-5 TRBD2 TRBV7-3
TGTGCCAGTAGTATTCAGGGGAACACTGAAGCTTTCTTT CASSIQGNTEAFF NA TRBJ1-1 NA TRBV19
TGTGCCAGCAGTTGGGCTAGTACGGCGAGAAAACATCAGTACTTC CASSWASTARKHQYF NA TRBJ2-7 NA TRBV28
TGTGCCAGCAGCGTCGCGGCGGGACTAGCGGGAGGACAAGAGACCCAGTACTTC CASSVAAGLAGGQETQYF NA TRBJ2-5 TRBD2 TRBV9
TGTGCCAGCAAACCTCGGGTTCCCCATGGGTACGAGCAGTACTTC CASKPRVPHGYEQYF NA TRBJ2-7 NA TRBV6-5